These 2 T cell receptor beta chains came from one sample sequenced in a study of cytomegalovirus exposure and HLA in healthy donors. PCR was performed using 60 Vbeta and 13 Jbeta primers. Libraries were prepared by immunoSEQ multiplex PCR; TCRdb keeps only in-frame clonotypes and omits some of them. The sample lists about 61,000 clones, more than 80% occurring once. Sequenced: PBMCs. All receptors come from a young man in good health and CMV-seropositive.

The J gene is TRBJ2-3, the V gene TRBV10-1; 9 nucleotides match TRBD2. V dropped 9 bases and J dropped 3; count of bases not matched to a gene: 13. CDR3 size: 16 residues. Germline V gene lookup returns CDR1 WNHNN and CDR2 SYGVQD (reference sequence). The CDR3 DNA is TGCGCCAGTGCACCGGGACTAGCCCTACCTACAGATACGCAGTATTTT. Protein product: CASAPGLALPTDTQYF.

The J gene is TRBJ1-4, the V gene TRBV9; the match to TRBD1 covers 7 bases. V lost 3 bases, J lost 5 bases, and 4 bases stayed unmatched. The CDR3 contains 14 residues. Germline-derived CDR1 and CDR2 are SGDLS and YYNGEE. In DNA form, the CDR3 reads TGTGCCAGCAGCGCGGGACAGCTGAATGAAAAACTGTTTTTT. This translates into CASSAGQLNEKLFF. Full variable domain (remainder filled in from reference TRBV9 and TRBJ1-4): DSGVTQTPKHLITATGQRVTLRCSPRSGDLSVYWYQQSLDQGLQFLIQYYNGEERAKGNILERFSAQQFPDLHSELNLSSLELGDSALYFCASSAGQLNEKLFFGSGTQLSVL.